This T cell receptor beta chain derives from a study of human CD4 T cells and Enterobacteriaceae. The study's findings and limits: In the top 5%: 11 of 19 and about two thirds of the roughly 30 cross-reactive clonotypes.

J was trimmed by 3 bases and V by 2 bases; bases with no gene match: 6. The CDR3 spans 15 residues. The germline V gene encodes CDR1 MNHEY and CDR2 SMNVEV (reference sequence). Ex vivo total memory CD4+ samples were deeply sequenced, detecting one cell in 200,000. Here immunoSEQ multiplex PCR was the method, and the copy in TCRdb shows in-frame clones only, minus some. The data show some 30,000 clones, about 80% seen once. The memory gate held CD4+ cells that were not CD45RA+CCR7+CD95- naive cells, over 95% pure. A note on this clone: Antigen unknown.

The source of this sequence is a human donor in good health. Material: memory CD4+ T cells from blood. The genes are TRBV27 and TRBJ1-1; 7 positions agree with TRBD1. This CDR3 is CASSLNRGVDTEAFF. The CDR3 DNA sequence: TGTGCCAGCAGTTTAAACAGGGGAGTGGACACTGAAGCTTTCTTT.